The clone carrying this T cell receptor beta chain has at least ten counts. The data derive from a study of T cells in Graves' hyperthyroidism and ophthalmopathy. The CDR3 regions of TCR beta were amplified from RNA transcripts. The study used the HTBI primer set for a first-round RT-PCR of the TCR CDR3. Each CDR3 protein is one row after TCRdb ran MiXCR on the multiplex PCR reads. The sample includes about 200,000 distinct CDR3 sequences, about 18% of them seen just once. CDR3 length: 15 amino acids. Germline values: CDR1 DFQATT, CDR2 SNEGSKA (reference sequence). V dropped 6 bases and J dropped 6; count of bases not matched to a gene: 14.

Material: blood. This receptor was taken from a man aged 35 to 55 with Graves' hyperthyroidism. This chain joins TRBV20-1 and TRBJ2-7; 10 bases are shared with TRBD2. The CDR3 is CSAQGGSGGAIEQYF. DNA for the CDR3: TGCAGTGCCCAGGGGGGAAGCGGGGGGGCCATCGAGCAGTACTTC.